The rows below give T cell receptor beta chains drawn from one sample of a study of human CD8 memory T cell subsets. TCRdb re-called the 5' RACE reads and catalogs CDR3 proteins one per entry, DNA excluded. The sample includes approximately 5,000 distinct CDR3 sequences. The sequencing input was CD8+ effector memory T cells (TEM) sorted from PBMCs. These receptors were obtained from a human donor in good health. The CDR3 runs from the conserved cysteine through the conserved F or W. A row's size may be missing; if present it is once, few, many or a size class.

TRBJ1-5	TRBV6-4	-	CASSDSSGSGQPQHF
TRBJ2-3	TRBV6-4	large	CASSAGLAGGSDTQYF
TRBJ2-3	TRBV6-4	-	CASSDSTDTDTQYF
TRBJ2-2	TRBV4-3	medium-sized	CASSQDLTGETGELFF
TRBJ1-1	TRBV4-3	large	CASSRGGLEVPEAFF
TRBJ2-3	TRBV7-8	-	CASSLVPGTGSPDTQYF
TRBJ2-3	TRBV6-4	-	CASSDSNAPTDTQYF
TRBJ2-1	TRBV20-1	medium-sized	CSARVGDAEQFF
TRBJ2-3	TRBV6-2/TRBV6-3	-	CASSKAGLAGPDTQYF
TRBJ2-2	TRBV29-1	-	CSVVWREAGELFF
TRBJ2-3	TRBV6-4	medium-sized	CASSASETSTDTQYF
TRBJ2-7	TRBV7-6	-	CASSLGSGSTYEQYF
TRBJ2-1	TRBV6-4	-	CASSDSPGGNEQFF
TRBJ2-5	TRBV9	-	CASSPNWGQETQYF
TRBJ2-6	TRBV4-1	medium-sized	CASSQDFSSGANVLTF
TRBJ1-2	TRBV4-2	-	CASSQGRDLAYGYTF
TRBJ2-2	TRBV18	-	CASSPRDRANTGELFF
TRBJ2-1	TRBV6-4	-	CASSVGSGSSEQFF
TRBJ1-5	TRBV6-2/TRBV6-3	large	CASSQTDNQPQHF
TRBJ2-2	TRBV6-4	-	CASSDSLQGANTGELFF
TRBJ2-2	TRBV24-1	large	CATSDFLDTGELFF
TRBJ2-1	TRBV20-1	-	CSVPGQGINEQFF
TRBJ1-1	TRBV3-1	medium-sized	CASIHLSPGPPKEAEAFF
TRBJ2-7	TRBV7-6	-	CASSLGQYSYEQYF
TRBJ2-1	TRBV6-4	-	CASKEVAGDGNEQFF
TRBJ2-6	TRBV4-3	medium-sized	CASSQDGSSGANVLTF
TRBJ1-5	TRBV27	-	CASSLTLGEGNQPQHF
TRBJ1-1	TRBV6-1	-	CASSESERTEAFF
TRBJ1-1	TRBV21-1	-	CASRKTATGGGAFF
TRBJ1-1	TRBV30	large	CAWSVRLEGYTEAFF